One and the same sample provided the 18 T cell receptor beta chains below, sequenced in a study of blood T cell repertoires in COVID-19. Only in-frame clones appear in the TCRdb table, and some are missing; sequencing was by immunoSEQ multiplex PCR. The repertoire holds about 400,000 clones, more than 80% seen once, with around 1.2% in the top ten. The sequenced material came from peripheral blood. These receptor sequences come from a man aged 40-55 years with acute or convalescent COVID-19.

The chain combines TRBV6-2 or TRBV6-3 with TRBJ2-7; 9 nucleotides agree with TRBD1. The CDR3 length is 15 residues. Germline values: CDR1 MNHEY, CDR2 SVGEGT. The J segment lost 0 bases and the V segment lost 4 bases, leaving 4 bases of the junction unmatched. The DNA of the CDR3 is TGTGCCAGCAGTTCTCCGGACAGGGGCTCCTACGAGCAGTACTTC. Amino acid sequence: CASSSPDRGSYEQYF.

J is TRBJ2-3 and V is TRBV7-3; TRBD2 aligns across 11 bases. The germline CDR1 and CDR2 sequences are SGHTA and FQGTGA. With V trimmed by 5 bases and J by 4 bases, 5 bases remained unmatched. This CDR3 region has 15 residues. As DNA, the CDR3 is TGTGCCAGCAGCACGACTAGCGGGGCCCCAGATACGCAGTATTTT. Translated: CASSTTSGAPDTQYF.

This clone is a singleton in its sample. J is TRBJ2-1 and V is TRBV25-1; D might be TRBD1 (5 bases). Trimming stripped 1 base from V and 7 bases from J, with 11 bases between. The CDR3 consists of 14 residues. In germline, CDR1 is MGHDK, CDR2 SYGVNS. DNA for the CDR3: TGTGCCAGCAGTGAATTGGGGCAGGGTAATGAGCAGTTCTTC. It specifies CASSELGQGNEQFF.

This chain uses TRBV15 with TRBJ1-4, with 9 bases matching TRBD1. Germline V gives CDR1 LNHNV, CDR2 YYDKDF (reference sequence). The ends lost 1 base at V and 5 bases at J; junction bases unmatched: 11. The CDR3 spans 18 residues. In nucleotides, the CDR3 is TGTGCCACCAGCAGAGTGGGGACAGGGAGAGGGGCAAATGAAAAACTGTTTTTT. Translated: CATSRVGTGRGANEKLFF. The full variable domain, its missing parts supplied by reference TRBV15 and TRBJ1-4, is DAMVIQNPRYQVTQFGKPVTLSCSQTLNHNVMYWYQQKSSQAPKLLFHYYDKDFNNEADTPDNFQSRRPNTSFCFLDIRSPGLGDTAMYLCATSRVGTGRGANEKLFFGSGTQLSVL.

The rearrangement uses TRBV2 and TRBJ1-1, with a tentative D call TRBD1 (5 bases). Germline CDR1 is SNHLY and CDR2 is FYNNEI. The length of the CDR3 is 15 residues. The V end was cut by 2 bases, the J end by 5 bases, with 15 bases between. The CDR3: CASSERTGGWTEAFF. For the CDR3, the DNA is TGTGCCAGCAGTGAAAGAACGGGGGGATGGACTGAAGCTTTCTTT.

The rearrangement joins TRBV7-6 to TRBJ1-3; 7 nucleotides align to TRBD1. Germline V gene lookup returns CDR1 SGHVS and CDR2 FNYEAQ. V shed 6 bases, J shed 2 bases, and the junction held 4 bases outside the gene matches. The CDR3 sequence is 14 residues long. CDR3 protein: CASSAQGAGNTIYF. CDR3 nucleotides: TGTGCCAGCAGTGCCCAGGGGGCTGGAAACACCATATATTTT.

V and J are TRBV7-3 and TRBJ2-4, with D tentatively TRBD1 (7 bases). Germline CDR1 reads SGHTA; CDR2 reads FQGTGA. V lost 3 bases and J 8 bases, leaving 11 bases between the germline ends. The CDR3 extends over 13 amino acids. DNA for the CDR3: TGTGCCAGCAGCTTCACAGGGGAGGACATTCAGTACTTC. Protein sequence: CASSFTGEDIQYF.

This clone was counted only a few times. This chain connects TRBV11-2 to TRBJ2-2; D unresolved. Trimming cost V 8 bases and J 2 bases, with 12 bases left between them. The CDR3 totals 14 residues. Germline lookup yields CDR1 SGHAT and CDR2 FQNNGV. CDR3 DNA: TGTGCCAGCGATCTGGGCAGTAACACCGGGGAGCTGTTTTTT. It codes for CASDLGSNTGELFF.

V is TRBV6-1 and J is TRBJ2-1, with D perhaps matching TRBD1 (5 bases). The germline CDR1 and CDR2 sequences are MNHNS and SASEGT. Trimming cost V 3 bases and J 7 bases, with 13 bases left between them. This CDR3 comprises 14 residues. CDR3 amino acids: CASSDRAERNEQFF. In DNA form, the CDR3 reads TGTGCCAGCAGTGACAGGGCCGAGAGGAATGAGCAGTTCTTC.

The chain uses TRBV6-5 and TRBJ1-1; D is uncertain. V lost 0 bases and J 0 bases, leaving 8 bases between the germline ends. From germline, CDR1 is MNHEY and CDR2 SVGAGI. The CDR3 has 15 amino acids. In DNA, the CDR3 is TGTGCCAGCAGTTACTCGAAACCGGTGAACACTGAAGCTTTCTTT. It encodes CASSYSKPVNTEAFF.

This chain joins TRBV4-1 and TRBJ2-1, with 7 bases aligning to TRBD2. The CDR3 totals 15 residues. Germline CDR1 and CDR2: MGHRA and YSYEKL. The J segment lost 7 bases and the V segment lost 1 base, leaving 7 bases of the junction unmatched. The CDR3: CASSQGGGLKNEQFF. CDR3 sequence (DNA): TGCGCCAGCAGCCAAGGGGGAGGGCTAAAGAATGAGCAGTTCTTC.

The chain employs TRBV19 and TRBJ2-7; 11 bases fit TRBD2. Trimming at V came to 5 bases and at J to 0 bases, leaving 3 bases not matched to a gene. CDR3 length: 15 amino acids. Germline V gene data show CDR1 as LNHDA and CDR2 as SQIVND (reference sequence). The CDR3 DNA is TGTGCCAGTAGTGGAACTAGCGGGGGCTCCTACGAGCAGTACTTC. Translated, it gives CASSGTSGGSYEQYF.

The chain joins TRBV6-6 to TRBJ1-2; 9 positions match TRBD1. Germline V gene sequence: CDR1 MNHNY, CDR2 SVGAGI (reference sequence). This CDR3 has 18 residues. V gave up 5 bases and J gave up 3 bases; unmatched junction bases: 16. CDR3 nucleotide sequence: TGTGCCAGCAGTCACGTGCGGGACAGGGCCTACTCCCACTATGGCTACACCTTC. Amino acids: CASSHVRDRAYSHYGYTF.

This chain joins TRBV5-5 and TRBJ2-3; 12 positions match TRBD2. This CDR3 comprises 17 residues. J gave up 2 bases and V 0 bases, and 4 bases lay outside the gene matches. CDR1 SGHKS and CDR2 YYEKEE come from the germline V gene (reference sequence). CDR3 sequence reads: CASSLVGLAGNTDTQYF. CDR3 sequence (DNA): TGTGCCAGCAGCTTGGTCGGACTAGCGGGAAACACAGATACGCAGTATTTT.

This sequence joins TRBV7-3 and TRBJ2-1, with 9 bases matching TRBD1. CDR1 and CDR2 (germline): SGHTA, FQGTGA. The V and J ends lost 4 bases and 9 bases, in that order; junction bases with no gene match: 4. The CDR3 totals 13 residues. The CDR3 is CASSSGTGFEQFF. The CDR3 DNA reads as TGTGCCAGCAGCTCCGGGACAGGGTTTGAGCAGTTCTTC.

The chain joins TRBV9 to TRBJ2-5; possibly TRBD1 for D (5 bases). The germline V gene encodes CDR1 SGDLS and CDR2 YYNGEE. The CDR3 is made up of 15 amino acids. V was cut by 4 bases and J by 4 bases, with 17 bases left in between. DNA for the CDR3: TGTGCCAGCAGCCCAGGACCCAAAGGGGCAGAGACCCAGTACTTC. This gives the protein CASSPGPKGAETQYF.

J is TRBJ2-1 and V is TRBV9; D perhaps matches TRBD2 (5 bases). This CDR3 is built from 13 residues. CDR1 and CDR2 from the germline V gene are SGDLS and YYNGEE. Trimming stripped 3 bases from V and 4 bases from J, with 8 bases between. In nucleotides, the CDR3 is TGTGCCAGCAGCGACGGGAATTACAATGAGCAGTTCTTC. It translates to CASSDGNYNEQFF.

The chain carries TRBV10-1 and TRBJ2-1; 11 bases are shared with TRBD2. The germline gives CDR1 WNHNN, CDR2 SYGVQD (reference sequence). The V segment lost 3 bases and the J segment 2 bases; nucleotides outside the gene matches: 6. CDR3 length: 17 amino acids. CDR3 sequence: CASSDRLAGFPYNEQFF. CDR3 nucleotides: TGCGCCAGCAGTGACCGACTAGCGGGATTCCCCTACAATGAGCAGTTCTTC.